This TCR beta chain was sequenced in a study of T cells after posttransplantation cyclophosphamide. Remarks on this clone: Its matching antigen is unknown.

Study conclusions and caveats: TRB clonality was highly associated with recipient CMV seropositivity and reactivation. Skin or GI-infiltrating T cells shared few TRB sequences with blood. Donor CD8+ memory clones often dominated recipient blood repertoires at later times.

Treatment was busulfan-fludarabine conditioning, a marrow graft, and cyclophosphamide on days +3 and +4. The table came from immunoSEQ multiplex PCR; TCRdb's copy has only in-frame clones and leaves some out. The sample has approximately 3,800 clones; 81% are singletons. The trim removed 0 bases at V and 0 bases at J, leaving 6 bases unmatched. CDR1 SGHRS and CDR2 YFSETQ come from the germline V gene. This CDR3 comprises 18 residues. The V and J genes are TRBV5-1 and TRBJ1-4; 9 nucleotides match TRBD1. The source material was PBMCs, sampled after an allogeneic stem cell transplant with post-transplant cyclophosphamide. The receptor's source is a female patient aged 50-60 years who received an allogeneic stem cell transplant from a related donor, was CMV-positive, and had no GVHD. The graft donor may have contributed some T cells. The CDR3 DNA is TGCGCCAGCAGCTTGGGGACAGGGGACAGGGCAACTAATGAAAAACTGTTTTTT. Its translation: CASSLGTGDRATNEKLFF. Supplemented by reference TRBV5-1 and TRBJ1-4, the full variable domain reads KAGVTQTPRYLIKTRGQQVTLSCSPISGHRSVSWYQQTPGQGLQFLFEYFSETQRNKGNFPGRFSGRQFSNSRSEMNVSTLELGDSALYLCASSLGTGDRATNEKLFFGSGTQLSVL.